The 10 T cell receptor beta chains listed next were all sequenced from one sample in a study of blood T cell repertoires in COVID-19. Libraries were prepared by immunoSEQ multiplex PCR; TCRdb keeps only in-frame clonotypes and omits some of them. The table shows about 400,000 clones, with around nine tenths occurring only once. Sample: peripheral blood. Every receptor here comes from a woman aged 55-75 years with COVID-19, enrolled during active disease.

This rearrangement joins TRBV5-5 to TRBJ2-1; a weak D match, TRBD1 (6 bases). The CDR3 sequence is 14 residues long. Germline CDR1 reads SGHKS; CDR2 reads YYEKEE (reference sequence). V lost 4 bases, J lost 8 bases, and 16 bases lay in between. CDR3 protein: CASSLTGPRDEQFF. In DNA, the CDR3 is TGTGCCAGCAGCCTGACAGGACCGAGGGATGAGCAGTTCTTC.

This chain's CDR3 is CAISEEGSGTGELFF. As DNA, the CDR3 is TGTGCCATCAGTGAGGAGGGATCAGGAACCGGGGAGCTGTTTTTT. The chain has TRBV10-3 and TRBJ2-2, with a weak D call TRBD2 (5 bases). Trimming took 2 bases from V and 5 from J, leaving 12 bases between them. This CDR3 is built from 15 residues. The V gene's germline CDR1 is ENHRY and CDR2 SYGVKD.

The V call is TRBV6-5, the J call TRBJ1-1; D unclear. The CDR3 runs to 14 residues. CDR1 MNHEY and CDR2 SVGAGI come from the germline V gene. Trimming removed 3 bases from V and 2 bases from J, with 10 bases in between. The CDR3 protein is CASSYGRLNTEAFF. CDR3 DNA: TGTGCCAGCAGTTATGGCAGGTTAAACACTGAAGCTTTCTTT.

This chain links TRBV5-1 with TRBJ1-4, with 7 bases that match TRBD1. CDR1 and CDR2 (germline): SGHRS, YFSETQ. CDR3 length: 16 residues. V was pared by 2 bases and J by 0 bases, with 4 bases of the junction left unmatched. In nucleotides, the CDR3 is TGCGCCAGCAGCTTAGGGACAGATCCAACTAATGAAAAACTGTTTTTT. It encodes CASSLGTDPTNEKLFF.

The chain combines TRBV6-5 with TRBJ2-7, with D possibly TRBD1 on 7 matching bases. Germline V CDR1 and CDR2: MNHEY, SVGAGI. The V end lost 7 bases, the J end lost 4 bases, and 14 bases lay between the germline ends. The CDR3 totals 13 residues. CDR3 residues: CASTQGGGYEQYF. In DNA form, the CDR3 reads TGTGCCAGCACCCAGGGGGGAGGTTACGAGCAGTACTTC.

This sequence joins TRBV5-1 and TRBJ1-1, with no clear D. The germline gives CDR1 SGHRS, CDR2 YFSETQ. CDR3 length equals 13 residues. With 0 bases removed from V and 4 bases from J, the gap between germline ends came to 7 bases. As DNA, the CDR3 is TGCGCCAGCAGCTTGGGTGGGAGCACTGAAGCTTTCTTT. Translated, it gives CASSLGGSTEAFF.

The rearrangement links TRBV7-2 to TRBJ1-5; TRBD1 matches at 7 bases. Trimming took 5 bases from V and 2 from J; bases not matched to a gene: 3. Per germline, CDR1 SGHTA and CDR2 FQGNSA. The CDR3 has 14 residues. Here the CDR3 reads CASSPDRGNQPQHF. The CDR3 DNA follows: TGTGCCAGCAGCCCTGACAGGGGCAATCAGCCCCAGCATTTT.

The chain links TRBV6-5 to TRBJ1-6; 7 bases are shared with TRBD1. The CDR3 spans 15 residues. The junction had 5 bases not matched to a gene; V was cut back by 0 bases and J by 9 bases. Germline lookup yields CDR1 MNHEY and CDR2 SVGAGI. Here the CDR3 DNA reads TGTGCCAGCAGTTACTCGACGGCAGGGGGTTCACCCCTCCACTTT. Residues: CASSYSTAGGSPLHF.

As DNA, the CDR3 is TGTGCCAGTAGTTACGACAGGGGGCTTGGCTACACCTTC. Its protein is CASSYDRGLGYTF. J is TRBJ1-2 and V is TRBV19, with 10 bases matching TRBD1. Germline loops: CDR1 LNHDA, CDR2 SQIVND (reference sequence). Trimming removed 5 bases from V and 7 bases from J; junction bases left unmatched: 4. The CDR3 has 13 amino acids.

The chain combines TRBV19 with TRBJ1-1; 7 nucleotides align to TRBD1. CDR3 length: 15 residues. Germline CDR1 and CDR2: LNHDA and SQIVND (reference sequence). The trim removed 7 bases at V and 2 bases at J, leaving 10 bases unmatched. This CDR3 reads CASIPRRDSNTEAFF. CDR3 nucleotide sequence: TGTGCCAGTATCCCCCGGAGGGACAGTAACACTGAAGCTTTCTTT.